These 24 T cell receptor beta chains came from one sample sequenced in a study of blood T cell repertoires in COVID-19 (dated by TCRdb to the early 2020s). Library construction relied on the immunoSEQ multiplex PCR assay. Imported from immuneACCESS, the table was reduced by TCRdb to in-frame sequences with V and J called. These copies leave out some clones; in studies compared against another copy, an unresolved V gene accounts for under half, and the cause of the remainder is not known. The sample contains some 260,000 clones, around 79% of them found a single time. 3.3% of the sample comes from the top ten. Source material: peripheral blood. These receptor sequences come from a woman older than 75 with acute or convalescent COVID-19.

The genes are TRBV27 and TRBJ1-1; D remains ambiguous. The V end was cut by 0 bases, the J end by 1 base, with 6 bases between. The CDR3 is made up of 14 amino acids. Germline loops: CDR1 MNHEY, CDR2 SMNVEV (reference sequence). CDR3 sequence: CASSLSGRNTEAFF. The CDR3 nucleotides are TGTGCCAGCAGTTTATCGGGCAGGAACACTGAAGCTTTCTTT.

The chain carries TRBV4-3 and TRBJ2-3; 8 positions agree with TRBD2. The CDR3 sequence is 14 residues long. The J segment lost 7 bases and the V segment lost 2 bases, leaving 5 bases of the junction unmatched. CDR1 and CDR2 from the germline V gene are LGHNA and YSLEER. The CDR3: CASSQKAGANTQYF. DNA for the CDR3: TGCGCCAGCAGCCAAAAAGCGGGGGCCAATACGCAGTATTTT.

The CDR3 here is CASSLQTLGRRNTIYF. CDR3 DNA: TGTGCCAGCAGCCTCCAGACCCTGGGCCGGAGAAACACCATATATTTT. The rearrangement joins TRBV3-1 (or the pseudogene TRBV3-2) to TRBJ1-3; no definite D call. Per the germline V gene, CDR1 is LGHDT and CDR2 is YNNKEL (reference sequence). The length of the CDR3 is 16 residues. Trimming removed 4 bases at V and 5 bases at J, with 18 bases between.

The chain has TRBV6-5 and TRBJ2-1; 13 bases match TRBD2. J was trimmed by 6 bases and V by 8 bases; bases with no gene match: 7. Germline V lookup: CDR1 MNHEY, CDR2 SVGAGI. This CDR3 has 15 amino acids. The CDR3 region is CASCTTSGRANEQFF. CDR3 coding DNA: TGTGCCAGCTGCACTACTAGCGGGAGGGCCAATGAGCAGTTCTTC.

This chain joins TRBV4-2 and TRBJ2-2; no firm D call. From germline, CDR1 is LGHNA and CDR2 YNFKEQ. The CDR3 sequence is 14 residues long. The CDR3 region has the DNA TGTGCTCACTCGCAGGCAGAATACACCGGGGAGCTGTTTTTT. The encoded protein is CAHSQAEYTGELFF.

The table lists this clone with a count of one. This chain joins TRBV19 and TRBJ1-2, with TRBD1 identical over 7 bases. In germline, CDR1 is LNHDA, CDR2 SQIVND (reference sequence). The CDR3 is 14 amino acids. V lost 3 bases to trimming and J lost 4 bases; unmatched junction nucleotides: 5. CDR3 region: CASSIGQALYGYTF. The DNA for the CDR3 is TGTGCCAGTAGTATCGGACAGGCCCTCTATGGCTACACCTTC.

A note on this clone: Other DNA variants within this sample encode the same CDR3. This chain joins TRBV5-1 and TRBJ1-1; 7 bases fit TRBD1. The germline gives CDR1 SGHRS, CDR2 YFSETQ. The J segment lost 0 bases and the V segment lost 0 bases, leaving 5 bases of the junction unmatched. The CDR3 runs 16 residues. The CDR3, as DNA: TGCGCCAGCAGCTTGGGACAGGGAGGCATGAACACTGAAGCTTTCTTT. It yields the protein CASSLGQGGMNTEAFF.

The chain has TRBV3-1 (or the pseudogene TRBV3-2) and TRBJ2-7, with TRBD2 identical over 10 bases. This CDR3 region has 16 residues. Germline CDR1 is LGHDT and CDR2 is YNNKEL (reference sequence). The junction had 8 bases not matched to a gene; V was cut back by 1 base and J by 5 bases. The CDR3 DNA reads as TGTGCCAGCAGCCAAGTTCAACTAGCGGGAAAACACGAGCAGTACTTC. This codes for CASSQVQLAGKHEQYF.

CDR3 nucleotide sequence: TGTGCCAGCAGCCCGGACAGGGGGCAAGATACGCAGTATTTT. Translating gives CASSPDRGQDTQYF. The chain recombines TRBV7-2 with TRBJ2-3, with 11 bases lining up with TRBD1. There are 14 residues in the CDR3. V was pared by 5 bases and J by 5 bases, with 3 bases of the junction left unmatched. CDR1 and CDR2 (germline): SGHTA, FQGNSA.

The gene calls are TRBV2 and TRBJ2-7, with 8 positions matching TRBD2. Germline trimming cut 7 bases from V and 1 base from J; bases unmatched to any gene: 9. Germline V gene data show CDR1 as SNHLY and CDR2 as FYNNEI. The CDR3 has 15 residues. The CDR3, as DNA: TGTGCCAGCAAAAGTGGCGGGGGGCGGTCCTACGAGCAGTACTTC. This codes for CASKSGGGRSYEQYF.

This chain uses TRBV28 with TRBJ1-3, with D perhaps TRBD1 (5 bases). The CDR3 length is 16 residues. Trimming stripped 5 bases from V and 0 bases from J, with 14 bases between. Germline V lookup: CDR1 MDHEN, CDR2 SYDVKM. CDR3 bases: TGTGCCAGCAGTATCGGACATATGCGCTCTGGAAACACCATATATTTT. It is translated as CASSIGHMRSGNTIYF.

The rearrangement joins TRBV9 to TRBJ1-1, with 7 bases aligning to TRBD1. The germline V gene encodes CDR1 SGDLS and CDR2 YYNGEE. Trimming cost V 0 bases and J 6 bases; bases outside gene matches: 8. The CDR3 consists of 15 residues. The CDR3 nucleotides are TGTGCCAGCAGCGTAGGTCCCACAGGGGTGGCTGAAGCTTTCTTT. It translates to CASSVGPTGVAEAFF.

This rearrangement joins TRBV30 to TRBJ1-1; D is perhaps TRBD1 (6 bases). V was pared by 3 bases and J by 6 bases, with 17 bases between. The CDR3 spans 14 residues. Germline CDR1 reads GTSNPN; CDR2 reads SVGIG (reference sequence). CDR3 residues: CAWRQTGKGAEAFF. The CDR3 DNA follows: TGTGCCTGGAGGCAGACAGGCAAAGGCGCTGAAGCTTTCTTT.

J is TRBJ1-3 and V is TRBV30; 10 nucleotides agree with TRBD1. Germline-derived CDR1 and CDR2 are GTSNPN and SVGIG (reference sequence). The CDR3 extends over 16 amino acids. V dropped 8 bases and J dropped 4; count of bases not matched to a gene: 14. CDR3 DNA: TGTGCCCGTAGGAGCCGGGACAGGGGAGGCGGAAACACCATATATTTT. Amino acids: CARRSRDRGGGNTIYF.

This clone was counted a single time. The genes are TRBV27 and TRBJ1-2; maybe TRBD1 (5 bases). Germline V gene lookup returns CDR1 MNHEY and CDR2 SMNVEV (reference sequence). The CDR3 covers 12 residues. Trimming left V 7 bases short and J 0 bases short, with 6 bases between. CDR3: CASNRTNYGYTF. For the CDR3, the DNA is TGTGCCAGCAACAGGACTAACTATGGCTACACCTTC.

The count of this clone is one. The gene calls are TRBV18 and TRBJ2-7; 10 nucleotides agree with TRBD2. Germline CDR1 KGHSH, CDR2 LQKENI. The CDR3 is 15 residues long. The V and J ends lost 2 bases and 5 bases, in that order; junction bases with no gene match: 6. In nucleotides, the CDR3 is TGTGCCAGCTCACCAGATCTAGCGGGAGCCCACGAGCAGTACTTC. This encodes CASSPDLAGAHEQYF.

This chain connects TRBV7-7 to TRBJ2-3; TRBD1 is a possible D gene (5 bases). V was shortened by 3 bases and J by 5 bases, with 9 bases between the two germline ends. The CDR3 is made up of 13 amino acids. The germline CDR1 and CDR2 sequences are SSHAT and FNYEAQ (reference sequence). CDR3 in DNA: TGTGCCAGCAGCTTTCAGGGTGGAGATACGCAGTATTTT. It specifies CASSFQGGDTQYF.

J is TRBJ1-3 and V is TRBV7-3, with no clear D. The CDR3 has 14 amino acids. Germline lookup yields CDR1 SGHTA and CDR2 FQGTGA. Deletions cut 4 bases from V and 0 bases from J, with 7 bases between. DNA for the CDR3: TGTGCCAGCAGCTCCCAAATCTCTGGAAACACCATATATTTT. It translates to CASSSQISGNTIYF.

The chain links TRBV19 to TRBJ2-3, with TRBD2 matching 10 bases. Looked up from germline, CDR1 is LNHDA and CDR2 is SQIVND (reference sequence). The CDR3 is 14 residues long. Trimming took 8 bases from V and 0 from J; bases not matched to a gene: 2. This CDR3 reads CASRSGGSTDTQYF. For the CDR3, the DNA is TGTGCCAGTCGTAGCGGGGGGAGCACAGATACGCAGTATTTT.

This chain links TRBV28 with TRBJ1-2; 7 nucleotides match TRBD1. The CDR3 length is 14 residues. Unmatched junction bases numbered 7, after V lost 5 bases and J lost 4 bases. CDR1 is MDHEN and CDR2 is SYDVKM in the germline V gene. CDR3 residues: CASSRDRNAYGYTF. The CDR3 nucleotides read TGTGCCAGCAGTCGGGACAGAAACGCCTATGGCTACACCTTC.

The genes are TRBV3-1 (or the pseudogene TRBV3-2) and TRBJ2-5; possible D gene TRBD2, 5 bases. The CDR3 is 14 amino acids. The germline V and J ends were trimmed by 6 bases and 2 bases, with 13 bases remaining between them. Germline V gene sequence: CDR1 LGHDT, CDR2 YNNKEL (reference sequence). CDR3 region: CASSPRTGQETQYF. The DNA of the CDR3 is TGTGCCAGCAGTCCGAGGACTGGACAAGAGACCCAGTACTTC.

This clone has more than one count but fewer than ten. The CDR3 DNA reads as TGTGCCAGCTCACCGAAGACGGAGAACTATGGCTACACCTTC. Amino acid sequence: CASSPKTENYGYTF. The genes are TRBV18 and TRBJ1-2; D is ambiguous. Germline CDR1 reads KGHSH; CDR2 reads LQKENI. CDR3 length: 14 residues. The ends were cut back, 3 bases at V and 2 bases at J, with 10 bases in the middle.

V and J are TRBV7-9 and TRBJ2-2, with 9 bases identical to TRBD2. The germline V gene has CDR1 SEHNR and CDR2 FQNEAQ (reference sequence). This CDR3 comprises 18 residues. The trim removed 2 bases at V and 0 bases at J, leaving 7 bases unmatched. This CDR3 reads CASSLSGVAGANTGELFF. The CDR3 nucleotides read TGTGCCAGCAGCTTATCAGGGGTAGCGGGGGCGAACACCGGGGAGCTGTTTTTT.

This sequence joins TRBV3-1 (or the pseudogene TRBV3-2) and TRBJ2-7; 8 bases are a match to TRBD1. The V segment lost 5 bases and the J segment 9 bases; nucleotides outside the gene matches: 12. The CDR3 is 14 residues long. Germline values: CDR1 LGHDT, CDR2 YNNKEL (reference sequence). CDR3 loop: CASSFRTGNLRQYF. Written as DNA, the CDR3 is TGTGCCAGCAGCTTCCGGACAGGGAATTTGCGGCAGTACTTC.